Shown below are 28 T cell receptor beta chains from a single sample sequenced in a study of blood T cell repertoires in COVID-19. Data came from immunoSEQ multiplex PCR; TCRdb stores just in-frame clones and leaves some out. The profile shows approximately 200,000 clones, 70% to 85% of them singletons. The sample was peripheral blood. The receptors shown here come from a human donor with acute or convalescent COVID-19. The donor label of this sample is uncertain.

CDR3 DNA sequence: TGTGCCAGCAGGGGGGGACAGGACCACAATGAGCAGTTCTTC. Its translation is CASRGGQDHNEQFF. The chain uses TRBV4-2 and TRBJ2-1; TRBD1 agrees at 8 bases. CDR1 is LGHNA and CDR2 is YNFKEQ in the germline V gene. The V gene end was trimmed by 6 bases and the J gene end by 5 bases; junction bases not matched to a gene: 6. This CDR3 spans 14 amino acids.

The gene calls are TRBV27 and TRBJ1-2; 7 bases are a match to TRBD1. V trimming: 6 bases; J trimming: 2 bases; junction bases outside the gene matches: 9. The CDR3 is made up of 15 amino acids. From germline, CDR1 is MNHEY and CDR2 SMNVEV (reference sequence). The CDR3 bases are TGTGCCAGCAGACCCTCGACAGGGTTGAACTATGGCTACACCTTC. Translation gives CASRPSTGLNYGYTF.

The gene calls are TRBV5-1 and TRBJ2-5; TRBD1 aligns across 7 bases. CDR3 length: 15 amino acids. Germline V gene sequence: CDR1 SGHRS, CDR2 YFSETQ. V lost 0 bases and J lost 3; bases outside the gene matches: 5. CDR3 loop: CASSLVSGGEETQYF. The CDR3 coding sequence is TGCGCCAGCAGCTTGGTGTCAGGGGGAGAAGAGACCCAGTACTTC.

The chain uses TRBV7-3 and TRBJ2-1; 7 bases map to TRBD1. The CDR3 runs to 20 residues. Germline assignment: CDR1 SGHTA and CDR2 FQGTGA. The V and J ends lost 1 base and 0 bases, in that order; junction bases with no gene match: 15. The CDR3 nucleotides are TGTGCCAGCAGCTTAAGTCCAGGGGGTCTGGTTCCGAGCTCCTACAATGAGCAGTTCTTC. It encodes CASSLSPGGLVPSSYNEQFF.

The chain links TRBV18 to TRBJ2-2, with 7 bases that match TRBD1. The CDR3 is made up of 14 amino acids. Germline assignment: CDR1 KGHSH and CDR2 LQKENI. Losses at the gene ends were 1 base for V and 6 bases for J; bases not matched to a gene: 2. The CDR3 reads CASSPQGAPGELFF. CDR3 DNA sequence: TGTGCCAGCTCACCACAGGGGGCCCCCGGGGAGCTGTTTTTT.

CDR3 bases: TGTGCCAGCTCACCACTGCCGGGACAGACATCAAATTCACCCCTCCACTTT. It translates to CASSPLPGQTSNSPLHF. V gene TRBV18 combines with J gene TRBJ1-6; 7 nucleotides line up with TRBD1. V shed 1 base, J shed 7 bases, and the junction held 10 bases outside the gene matches. Germline V gives CDR1 KGHSH, CDR2 LQKENI. This CDR3 has 17 amino acids. Drawing the rest from reference TRBV18 and TRBJ1-6, the complete variable domain is NAGVMQNPRHLVRRRGQEARLRCSPMKGHSHVYWYRQLPEEGLKFMVYLQKENIIDESGMPKERFSAEFPKEGPSILRIQQVVRGDSAAYFCASSPLPGQTSNSPLHFGNGTRLTVT.

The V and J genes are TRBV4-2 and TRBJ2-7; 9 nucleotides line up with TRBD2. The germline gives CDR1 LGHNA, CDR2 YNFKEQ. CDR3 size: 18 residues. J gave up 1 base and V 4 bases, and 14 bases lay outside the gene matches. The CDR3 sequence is CASSPRWNSGSGSYEQYF. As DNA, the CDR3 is TGTGCCAGCAGCCCCCGATGGAATAGCGGGAGTGGGTCCTACGAGCAGTACTTC.

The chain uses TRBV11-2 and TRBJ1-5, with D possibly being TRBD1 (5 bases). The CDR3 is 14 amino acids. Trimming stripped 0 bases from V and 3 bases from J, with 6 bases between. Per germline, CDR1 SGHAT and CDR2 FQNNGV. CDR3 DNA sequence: TGTGCCAGCAGCTTAGACAGGGTCAATCAGCCCCAGCATTTT. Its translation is CASSLDRVNQPQHF.

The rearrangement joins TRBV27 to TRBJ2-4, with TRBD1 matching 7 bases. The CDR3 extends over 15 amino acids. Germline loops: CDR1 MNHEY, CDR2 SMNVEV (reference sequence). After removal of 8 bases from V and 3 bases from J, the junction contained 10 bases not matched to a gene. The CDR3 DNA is TGTGCCAGCCAGCCAGGGGGAGCGAGCAAAAACATTCAGTACTTC. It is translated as CASQPGGASKNIQYF.

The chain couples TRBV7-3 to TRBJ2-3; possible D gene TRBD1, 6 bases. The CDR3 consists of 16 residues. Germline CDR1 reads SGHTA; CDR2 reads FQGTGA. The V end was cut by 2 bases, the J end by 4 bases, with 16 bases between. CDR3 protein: CASSLEGRGISDTQYF. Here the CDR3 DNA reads TGTGCCAGCAGCTTAGAGGGCAGGGGAATATCAGATACGCAGTATTTT.

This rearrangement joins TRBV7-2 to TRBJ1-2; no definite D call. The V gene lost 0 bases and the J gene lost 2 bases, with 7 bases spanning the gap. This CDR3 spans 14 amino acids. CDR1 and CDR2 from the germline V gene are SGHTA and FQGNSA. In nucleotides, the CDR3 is TGTGCCAGCAGCTTAGCTTCGGGGAACTATGGCTACACCTTC. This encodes CASSLASGNYGYTF.

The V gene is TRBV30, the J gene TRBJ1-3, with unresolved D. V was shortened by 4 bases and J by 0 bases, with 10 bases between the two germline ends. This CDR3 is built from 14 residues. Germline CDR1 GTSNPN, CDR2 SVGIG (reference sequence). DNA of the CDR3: TGTGCCTGGACCCTGGGGAGCTCTGGAAACACCATATATTTT. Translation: CAWTLGSSGNTIYF.

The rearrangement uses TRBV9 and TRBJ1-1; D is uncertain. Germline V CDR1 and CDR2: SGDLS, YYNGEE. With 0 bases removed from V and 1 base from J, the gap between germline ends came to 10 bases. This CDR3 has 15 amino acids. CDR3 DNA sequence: TGTGCCAGCAGCGTAGTCAGCCGGGGGAACACTGAAGCTTTCTTT. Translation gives CASSVVSRGNTEAFF.

CDR3 sequence: CASRGGAGAYNSPLHF. The DNA of the CDR3 is TGTGCCAGCAGGGGGGGAGCGGGCGCCTATAATTCACCCCTCCACTTT. The rearrangement uses TRBV2 and TRBJ1-6; D may be TRBD1 (5 bases). With 6 bases removed from V and 2 bases from J, the gap between germline ends came to 14 bases. The CDR3 loop spans 16 amino acids. Germline V gives CDR1 SNHLY, CDR2 FYNNEI. The complete variable domain, with remaining parts taken from reference TRBV2 and TRBJ1-6, reads EPEVTQTPSHQVTQMGQEVILRCVPISNHLYFYWYRQILGQKVEFLVSFYNNEISEKSEIFDDQFSVERPDGSNFTLKIRSTKLEDSAMYFCASRGGAGAYNSPLHFGNGTRLTVT.

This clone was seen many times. The CDR3 nucleotides are TGTGCCAGCAGGAGGGGACAGCAAAGCACAGATACGCAGTATTTT. Encoded protein: CASRRGQQSTDTQYF. The rearrangement links TRBV6-5 to TRBJ2-3; 7 bases are a match to TRBD1. The CDR3 sequence is 15 residues long. Germline V CDR1 and CDR2: MNHEY, SVGAGI. The V and J ends lost 6 bases and 0 bases, in that order; junction bases with no gene match: 6.

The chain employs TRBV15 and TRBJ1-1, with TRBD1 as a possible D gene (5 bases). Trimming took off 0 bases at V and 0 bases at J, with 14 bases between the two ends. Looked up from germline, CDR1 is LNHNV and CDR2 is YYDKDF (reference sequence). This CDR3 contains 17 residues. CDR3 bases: TGTGCCACCAGCAGAGATCAGGCAGGGTTAGTGAACACTGAAGCTTTCTTT. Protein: CATSRDQAGLVNTEAFF.

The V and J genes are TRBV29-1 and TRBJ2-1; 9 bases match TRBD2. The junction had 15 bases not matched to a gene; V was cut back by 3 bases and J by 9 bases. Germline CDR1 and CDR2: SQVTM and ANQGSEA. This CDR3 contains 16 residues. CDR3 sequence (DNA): TGCAGCGTTGAGCCGAGACTAGCGGCTAGGAAGGGTGAGCAGTTCTTC. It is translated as CSVEPRLAARKGEQFF.

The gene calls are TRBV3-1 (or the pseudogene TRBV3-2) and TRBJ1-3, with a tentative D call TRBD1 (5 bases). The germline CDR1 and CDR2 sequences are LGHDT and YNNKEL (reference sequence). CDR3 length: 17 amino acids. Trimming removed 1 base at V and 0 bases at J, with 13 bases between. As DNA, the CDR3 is TGTGCCAGCAGCCAAGCGGGGGAATTTAGCTCTGGAAACACCATATATTTT. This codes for CASSQAGEFSSGNTIYF.

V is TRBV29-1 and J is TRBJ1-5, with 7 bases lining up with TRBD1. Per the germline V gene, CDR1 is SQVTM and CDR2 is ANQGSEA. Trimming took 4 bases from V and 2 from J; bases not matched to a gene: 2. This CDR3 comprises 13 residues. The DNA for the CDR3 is TGCAGCGTTGGCACAGGGGGCAATCAGCCCCAGCATTTT. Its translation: CSVGTGGNQPQHF.

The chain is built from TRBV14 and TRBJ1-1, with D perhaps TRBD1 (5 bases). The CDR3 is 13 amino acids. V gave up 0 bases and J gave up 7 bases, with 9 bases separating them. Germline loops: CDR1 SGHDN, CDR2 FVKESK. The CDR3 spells CASSQDWGGEAFF. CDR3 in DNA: TGTGCCAGCAGCCAAGATTGGGGGGGTGAAGCTTTCTTT. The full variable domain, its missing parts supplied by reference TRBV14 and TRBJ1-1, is EAGVTQFPSHSVIEKGQTVTLRCDPISGHDNLYWYRRVMGKEIKFLLHFVKESKQDESGMPNNRFLAERTGGTYSTLKVQPAELEDSGVYFCASSQDWGGEAFFGQGTRLTVV.

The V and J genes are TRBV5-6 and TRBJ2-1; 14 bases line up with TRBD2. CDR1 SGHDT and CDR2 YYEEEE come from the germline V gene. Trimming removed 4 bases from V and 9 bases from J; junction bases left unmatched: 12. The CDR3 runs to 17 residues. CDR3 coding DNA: TGTGCCAGCAGCCCGGGGACTAGCGGGAGACATTCGGGTGAGCAGTTCTTC. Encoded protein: CASSPGTSGRHSGEQFF.

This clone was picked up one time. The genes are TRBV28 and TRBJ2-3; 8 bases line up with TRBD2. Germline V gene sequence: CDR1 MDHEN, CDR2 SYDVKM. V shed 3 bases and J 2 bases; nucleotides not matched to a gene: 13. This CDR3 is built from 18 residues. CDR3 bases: TGTGCCAGCAGTTTTTTGGCACCAACTAGCGGAGCCACAGATACGCAGTATTTT. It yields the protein CASSFLAPTSGATDTQYF.

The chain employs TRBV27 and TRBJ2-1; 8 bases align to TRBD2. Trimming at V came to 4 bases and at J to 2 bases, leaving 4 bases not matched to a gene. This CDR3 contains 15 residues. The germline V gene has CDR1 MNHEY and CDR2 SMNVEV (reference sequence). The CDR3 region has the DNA TGTGCCAGCAGTTCATTAGCGGGAACCTACAATGAGCAGTTCTTC. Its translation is CASSSLAGTYNEQFF.

The CDR3 DNA follows: TGTGCCAGCAGTCCTAGAGGACTAACCGGCGGCACAGATACGCAGTATTTT. Its protein is CASSPRGLTGGTDTQYF. The J gene is TRBJ2-3, the V gene TRBV28; possibly TRBD2 for D (6 bases). CDR3 length: 17 amino acids. CDR1 is MDHEN, CDR2 SYDVKM, per germline. V was cut by 5 bases and J by 1 base, with 19 bases left in between.

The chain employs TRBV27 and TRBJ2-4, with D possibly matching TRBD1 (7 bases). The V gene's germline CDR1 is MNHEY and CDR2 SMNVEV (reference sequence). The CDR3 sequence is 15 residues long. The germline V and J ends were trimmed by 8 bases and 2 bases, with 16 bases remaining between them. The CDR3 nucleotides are TGTGCCAGCCGCCCAGGGGGGCTGTCCAAAAACATTCAGTACTTC. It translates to CASRPGGLSKNIQYF.

The CDR3 DNA reads TGTGCCAGCAGTTCTGGACAGGGACAAAAGGAAAAACTGTTTTTT. It yields the protein CASSSGQGQKEKLFF. The V gene is TRBV27, the J gene TRBJ1-4; 8 bases match TRBD1. Trimming took 4 bases from V and 8 from J; bases not matched to a gene: 9. This CDR3 spans 15 amino acids. In germline, CDR1 is MNHEY, CDR2 SMNVEV (reference sequence).

The CDR3 spells CASSPIQTGRGYGYTF. CDR3 DNA sequence: TGTGCCAGCAGTCCCATCCAGACAGGCCGGGGCTATGGCTACACCTTC. This chain uses TRBV27 with TRBJ1-2; weak D call: TRBD1 (6 bases). Germline V gives CDR1 MNHEY, CDR2 SMNVEV (reference sequence). Trimming shortened V by 5 bases and J by 4 bases, and 20 bases separated the two germline ends. The CDR3 covers 16 residues.

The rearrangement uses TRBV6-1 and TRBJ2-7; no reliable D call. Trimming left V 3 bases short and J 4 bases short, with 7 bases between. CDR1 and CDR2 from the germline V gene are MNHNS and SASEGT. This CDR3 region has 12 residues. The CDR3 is CASSEYSYEQYF. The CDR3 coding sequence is TGTGCCAGCAGTGAGTACAGTTACGAGCAGTACTTC.